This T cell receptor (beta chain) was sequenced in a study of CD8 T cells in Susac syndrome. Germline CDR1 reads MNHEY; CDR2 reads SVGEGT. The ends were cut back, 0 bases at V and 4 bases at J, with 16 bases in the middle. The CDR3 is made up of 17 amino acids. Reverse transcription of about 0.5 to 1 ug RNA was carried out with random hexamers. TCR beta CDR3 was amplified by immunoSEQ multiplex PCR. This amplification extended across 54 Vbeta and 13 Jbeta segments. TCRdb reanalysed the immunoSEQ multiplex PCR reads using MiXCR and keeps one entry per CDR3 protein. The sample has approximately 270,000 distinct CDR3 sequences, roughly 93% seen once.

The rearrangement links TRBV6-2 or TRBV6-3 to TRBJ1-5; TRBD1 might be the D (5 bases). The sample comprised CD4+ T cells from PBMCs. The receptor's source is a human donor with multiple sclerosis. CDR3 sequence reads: CASSYSIEGSSNQPQHF. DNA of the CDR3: TGTGCCAGCAGTTACTCGATTGAGGGGTCTTCAAATCAGCCCCAGCATTTT.